The clone carrying this TCR beta chain was seen only a few times. Antigen specificity is unknown. This sample is drawn from a study of T cell repertoires in cytomegalovirus infection. Study information: HLA-C-restricted CMV epitopes, recently identified, and well-studied HLA-B-restricted ones were used by the study. It was the public TCR beta signatures that indicated both CMV infection and matching HLA type.

Study results and limitations: There were HLA-C-restricted CMV-specific TCR beta clonotypes dominating the ex vivo response.

V shed 5 bases and J shed 4 bases, with 12 bases lying between them. Germline CDR1 SGHTA, CDR2 FQGNSA. The CDR3 is 14 residues long. Via MiXCR, TCRdb re-called the reads, giving one row per CDR3 protein. Of roughly 90,000 distinct CDR3 sequences in the sample, about 29% were seen once. The specimen comprised CD8+ T cells from cultured PBMCs, sampled from culture after CMV antigen stimulation. The J gene is TRBJ2-1, the V gene TRBV7-2; D may be TRBD2 (5 bases). The TCR sequence derives from a human donor in good health (CMV status not recorded). Some clones in this sample may be carry-over from other donors' samples. The CDR3, as DNA: TGTGCCAGCAGCGCTGGACTGGCATACAATGAGCAGTTCTTC. Translated, it gives CASSAGLAYNEQFF.